These T cell receptor beta chains were read from a single sample in a study of blood T cells in healthy people across ages. TCRdb re-called the 5' RACE reads with MiXCR, one entry per CDR3 protein. Among roughly 700,000 distinct CDR3 sequences listed, 45% to 50% were seen once. Sequences were obtained from blood. The source is a woman in her sixties in good health. Each CDR3 is given with its conserved first and last residue. Each record gives: J gene, D gene, V gene, clone size, CDR3 protein, CDR3 DNA. The D gene is left open where the match is weak. The size of a clone is reported for some rows only, either as once, few or many, or as a class for expanded clones.

>TRBJ2-7|TRBD2|TRBV10-3|-
CAISDASGGPYEQYF
TGTGCCATCAGTGATGCATCGGGAGGGCCCTACGAGCAGTACTTC
>TRBJ2-7|TRBD1|TRBV27|-
CASSQRTGGEQYF
TGTGCCAGCAGTCAAAGGACAGGGGGGGAGCAGTACTTC
>TRBJ2-1|TRBD2|TRBV29-1|once
CSVELGGSVNEQFF
TGCAGCGTTGAATTGGGCGGGAGCGTAAATGAGCAGTTCTTC
>TRBJ2-1|-|TRBV12-3/TRBV12-4|few
CASSANGYNEQFF
TGTGCCAGCAGTGCCAATGGGTACAATGAGCAGTTCTTC
>TRBJ2-4|-|TRBV12-3/TRBV12-4|-
CASHGDSGKNIQYF
TGTGCCAGCCACGGGGATTCTGGCAAAAACATTCAGTACTTC
>TRBJ2-7|TRBD2|TRBV7-2|few
CASSPGTILINEQYF
TGTGCCAGCAGCCCGGGGACTATCCTTATTAACGAGCAGTACTTC
>TRBJ1-2|TRBD1|TRBV7-2|few
CASSPRTGPHGYTF
TGTGCCAGCAGCCCCAGGACAGGCCCCCATGGCTACACCTTC
>TRBJ2-4|TRBD2|TRBV11-2|-
CASSPTSGSNIQYF
TGTGCCAGCAGCCCGACTAGCGGGAGTAACATTCAGTACTTC
>TRBJ2-5|-|TRBV4-3|many
CASSPSRRIQETQYF
TGCGCCAGCAGCCCCTCCCGACGGATCCAAGAGACCCAGTACTTC
>TRBJ1-5|TRBD1|TRBV2|-
CASRGTDNQPQHF
TGTGCCAGCAGGGGGACAGACAATCAGCCCCAGCATTTT
>TRBJ2-3|-|TRBV4-3|few
CASSQSLSTDTQYF
TGCGCCAGCAGCCAGAGCCTCAGCACAGATACGCAGTATTTT
>TRBJ2-1|TRBD2|TRBV7-2|-
CASSLPGLAGAFF
TGTGCCAGCAGCTTACCTGGACTAGCGGGTGCGTTCTTC
>TRBJ1-4|-|TRBV5-1|-
CASSLDGSRATNEKLFF
TGCGCCAGCAGCTTGGACGGCTCCCGTGCAACTAATGAAAAACTGTTTTTT
>TRBJ2-7|-|TRBV12-3/TRBV12-4|-
CASSFKFETYEQYF
TGTGCCAGCAGTTTTAAATTTGAGACCTACGAGCAGTACTTC
>TRBJ1-4|TRBD1|TRBV2|-
CASRYTGVPNEKLFF
TGTGCCAGCAGATATACAGGGGTTCCTAATGAAAAACTGTTTTTT
>TRBJ2-1|TRBD1|TRBV6-2/TRBV6-3|few
CASSYGTGRNEQFF
TGTGCCAGCAGTTACGGGACAGGGAGGAATGAGCAGTTCTTC
>TRBJ2-5|-|TRBV12-3/TRBV12-4|few
CASSLTSQRETQYF
TGTGCCAGCAGTTTGACTAGTCAAAGAGAGACCCAGTACTTC
>TRBJ2-7|-|TRBV20-1|few
CSARLAVSYEQYF
TGCAGTGCTAGACTCGCGGTCTCCTACGAGCAGTACTTC
>TRBJ1-6|-|TRBV20-1|-
CSARNLVESSYNSPLHF
TGCAGTGCTAGGAACCTGGTGGAGAGCTCCTATAATTCACCCCTCCACTTT
>TRBJ2-5|-|TRBV7-2|-
CASSPDEASGRYNEQYF
TGTGCCAGCAGCCCCGATGAGGCCAGCGGACGATACAATGAGCAGTACTTC
>TRBJ2-1|-|TRBV6-2/TRBV6-3|-
CASSGRAASSYNEQFF
TGTGCCAGCAGTGGCCGAGCGGCAAGCTCCTACAATGAGCAGTTCTTC
>TRBJ2-1|TRBD2|TRBV6-6|few
CASSKGLALYNEQFF
TGTGCCAGCAGTAAGGGACTAGCCCTCTACAATGAGCAGTTCTTC
>TRBJ2-1|TRBD2|TRBV7-2|-
CASSPTGTSDNEQFF
TGTGCCAGCAGCCCTACAGGGACTAGTGATAATGAGCAGTTCTTC
>TRBJ2-7|-|TRBV9|-
CASSVQGGPYEQYF
TGTGCCAGCAGCGTACAGGGGGGACCCTACGAGCAGTACTTC
>TRBJ2-7|TRBD2|TRBV20-1|few
CSGGAGAPYEQYF
TGCAGTGGGGGAGCGGGAGCTCCCTACGAGCAGTACTTC
>TRBJ2-5|-|TRBV28|few
CASSSNQGRQETQYF
TGTGCCAGCAGTTCAAACCAGGGGAGGCAAGAGACCCAGTACTTC
>TRBJ2-7|TRBD2|TRBV6-1|-
CASSPGQFRAGVLPAYEQYF
TGTGCCAGCAGCCCCGGACAGTTTCGAGCGGGAGTGCTCCCGGCCTACGAGCAGTACTTC
>TRBJ2-7|-|TRBV6-2/TRBV6-3|many
CASSYTGTSRGRVLSPYEQYF
TGTGCCAGCAGTTACACTGGAACCTCGCGGGGACGGGTGCTATCCCCCTACGAGCAGTACTTC
>TRBJ2-5|-|TRBV24-1|few
CATSDRDQSKETQYF
TGTGCCACCAGTGACAGGGACCAGTCAAAAGAGACCCAGTACTTC
>TRBJ2-3|TRBD2|TRBV28|-
CASSLTSGRLTDTQYF
TGTGCCAGCAGTTTGACTAGCGGGCGTTTAACAGATACGCAGTATTTT
>TRBJ2-1|TRBD2|TRBV24-1|-
CATSELAGGIYEQFF
TGTGCCACCAGTGAACTAGCGGGAGGAATCTATGAGCAGTTCTTC
>TRBJ2-6|TRBD1|TRBV27|-
CASSSNRGQIGANVLTF
TGTGCCAGCAGTTCGAACAGGGGGCAGATTGGGGCCAACGTCCTGACTTTC
>TRBJ2-1|-|TRBV12-3/TRBV12-4|few
CASSLIYSEQFF
TGTGCCAGCAGCCTGATATACAGTGAGCAGTTCTTC
>TRBJ2-1|TRBD2|TRBV9|-
CVSSASGGIYNEQFF
TGTGTCAGCAGCGCTAGCGGGGGGATCTACAATGAGCAGTTCTTC
>TRBJ2-7|TRBD2|TRBV6-1|-
CASREREPYEQYF
TGTGCCAGCAGGGAGCGGGAGCCCTACGAGCAGTACTTC
>TRBJ2-4|TRBD1|TRBV18|-
CASSPPGQGGIGEQYF
TGTGCCAGCTCACCTCCGGGACAGGGGGGAATTGGGGAGCAGTACTTC
>TRBJ1-2|TRBD1|TRBV20-1|-
CSAPTKPGQGTNYGYTF
TGCAGTGCTCCGACAAAGCCGGGACAGGGAACTAACTATGGCTACACCTTC
>TRBJ2-7|-|TRBV20-1|-
CSANPGHIYEQYF
TGCAGTGCTAACCCGGGTCATATCTACGAGCAGTACTTC
>TRBJ2-7|-|TRBV7-9|-
CASSLVTGPSREQYF
TGTGCCAGCAGCTTAGTCACAGGGCCTAGTCGCGAGCAGTACTTC
>TRBJ1-1|-|TRBV18|-
CASSTLGGDTEAFF
TGTGCCAGCTCCACCCTCGGCGGGGACACTGAAGCTTTCTTT
>TRBJ1-2|TRBD1|TRBV4-2|-
CASNEGGGYGYTF
TGTGCCAGCAACGAAGGGGGCGGCTATGGCTACACCTTC
>TRBJ1-5|TRBD1|TRBV7-2|-
CASSQTGGTQPQHF
TGTGCCAGCAGCCAAACAGGGGGCACTCAGCCCCAGCATTTT
>TRBJ2-7|-|TRBV7-2|-
CASSFPGQSSYEQYF
TGTGCCAGCAGCTTCCCCGGACAGAGCTCCTACGAGCAGTACTTC
>TRBJ1-1|-|TRBV27|-
CASTPSSGEMNTEAFF
TGTGCCAGCACCCCATCGAGCGGGGAAATGAACACTGAAGCTTTCTTT
>TRBJ1-4|-|TRBV6-2/TRBV6-3|few
CASSGDATNEKLFF
TGTGCCAGCAGTGGCGATGCAACTAATGAAAAACTGTTTTTT
>TRBJ2-1|TRBD2|TRBV5-4|-
CASSSGLAGYEQFF
TGTGCCAGCAGCTCCGGACTAGCGGGGTATGAGCAGTTCTTC
>TRBJ2-5|TRBD2|TRBV20-1|once
CSARVGGSPETQYF
TGCAGTGCTAGAGTTGGCGGGAGCCCAGAGACCCAGTACTTC
>TRBJ2-5|-|TRBV4-3|many
CASSPFAATIPRKEQETQYF
TGCGCCAGCAGCCCATTCGCTGCGACTATCCCGCGAAAGGAGCAAGAGACCCAGTACTTC
>TRBJ1-2|-|TRBV24-1|-
CATSEGSSLPYGYTF
TGTGCCACCAGTGAGGGGTCCTCCCTCCCCTATGGCTACACCTTC
>TRBJ2-5|-|TRBV2|few
CASSVGLLQYF
TGTGCCAGCAGTGTTGGGCTTCTTCAGTACTTC
>TRBJ2-5|-|TRBV5-1|-
CASSVDSGEETQYF
TGCGCCAGCAGCGTTGATAGCGGAGAAGAGACCCAGTACTTC
>TRBJ1-2|TRBD1|TRBV4-1|few
CASSQVGQGKVYGYTF
TGCGCCAGCAGCCAAGTGGGACAGGGGAAGGTCTATGGCTACACCTTC
>TRBJ2-4|TRBD2|TRBV20-1|few
CSARDLRRLAGWGKNIQYF
TGCAGTGCTAGAGATCTCAGGAGACTAGCGGGATGGGGCAAAAACATTCAGTACTTC
>TRBJ2-4|TRBD1|TRBV10-3|few
CAISESGGQSANIQYF
TGTGCCATCAGTGAGTCAGGGGGACAGTCCGCAAACATTCAGTACTTC
>TRBJ2-5|-|TRBV20-1|few
CSASLAGQETQYF
TGCAGTGCTAGTTTGGCGGGGCAAGAGACCCAGTACTTC
>TRBJ1-5|TRBD1|TRBV7-2|-
CASSLFGTGNQPQHF
TGTGCCAGCAGCTTATTTGGGACAGGGAATCAGCCCCAGCATTTT
>TRBJ2-6|-|TRBV29-1|few
CSVEDGRSGANVLTF
TGCAGCGTTGAAGATGGGCGCTCTGGGGCCAACGTCCTGACTTTC
>TRBJ2-7|-|TRBV7-2|-
CASSMSSYEQYF
TGTGCCAGCAGCATGAGCTCCTACGAGCAGTACTTC
>TRBJ2-5|-|TRBV6-2/TRBV6-3|-
CASSYMPSGTQYF
TGTGCCAGCAGTTACATGCCCAGCGGGACCCAGTACTTC